This T cell receptor beta chain was obtained from a study of shared clonotypes between healthy human individuals. Study-wide findings and caveats: The study sampled only blood, and tissue repertoires likely differ.

The assay was carried out at the deep level. The table came from immunoSEQ multiplex PCR; TCRdb's copy has only in-frame clones and leaves some out. The sample records over a million clones, approximately 97% being singletons. CD4+ cell separation produced CD45RA+ naive and CD45RA-negative memory subsets. The CDR3 loop spans 16 amino acids. CDR1 is SGHDT and CDR2 is YYEEEE in the germline V gene. The junction had 8 bases not matched to a gene; V was cut back by 2 bases and J by 6 bases. To note about this clone: Antigen unknown.

Material: naive CD4+ T cells sorted from blood. Stated subset: CD45RA+ positively selected. The V and J genes are TRBV5-6 and TRBJ2-5, with TRBD1 matching over 12 bases. The sequence came from a man between 25 and 39 years old in good health. The CDR3 region has the DNA TGTGCCAGCAGCTTCCTCGGGACAGGGGGCCGGCAGACCCAGTACTTC. This codes for CASSFLGTGGRQTQYF.